This entry lists 20 T cell receptor beta chains sequenced from one sample in a study of blood T cells in healthy people across ages. A second PCR, run for about 7 to 11 cycles, used a sample-barcoded 5' primer plus a J-beta primer mix. TCRdb independently ran MiXCR on the 5' RACE reads; one entry per CDR3 protein. The data hold hundreds of thousands of distinct CDR3 sequences, with roughly 25% observed a single time. The same sample was also used in a study of T cells of mothers and their children.

The sample taken for sequencing was blood. The receptors come from a boy aged 5-17 years in good health.

This clonotype came up a few times. The chain links TRBV20-1 to TRBJ1-2; the match to TRBD1 covers 7 bases. V lost 8 bases, J lost 5 bases, and 8 bases stayed unmatched. In germline, CDR1 is DFQATT, CDR2 SNEGSKA (reference sequence). The CDR3 has 12 residues. This chain's CDR3 is CSLRQGPYGYTF. CDR3 nucleotides: TGCAGTCTACGACAGGGACCATATGGCTACACCTTC.

V and J are TRBV2 and TRBJ2-5, with D tentatively TRBD2 (6 bases). V lost 8 bases to trimming and J lost 1 base, with 11 bases between them. This CDR3 is built from 13 residues. Per germline, CDR1 SNHLY and CDR2 FYNNEI. The CDR3: CASYLEGQETQYF. DNA of the CDR3: TGTGCCAGCTACCTGGAGGGCCAAGAGACCCAGTACTTC.

The V gene is TRBV6-6, the J gene TRBJ1-2, with D perhaps TRBD1 (5 bases). CDR1 is MNHNY, CDR2 SVGAGI, per germline (reference sequence). Trimming pared 4 bases from V and 0 bases from J, leaving 12 bases between. The CDR3 length is 15 residues. The CDR3 bases are TGTGCCAGCAGTTTGGGGCAGATCTCTAACTATGGCTACACCTTC. It encodes CASSLGQISNYGYTF.

The chain couples TRBV12-3 or TRBV12-4 to TRBJ2-1; no firm D call. The length of the CDR3 is 12 residues. The germline V and J ends were trimmed by 5 bases and 8 bases, with 10 bases remaining between them. The CDR3 region has the DNA TGTGCCAGCAGTCTCGGAGCCTATGAGCAGTTCTTC. Its translation: CASSLGAYEQFF.

CDR3 nucleotides: TGTGCCAGCGGTGGTCCGGGACACAATCAGCCCCAGCATTTT. Its protein is CASGGPGHNQPQHF. The chain links TRBV28 to TRBJ1-5; TRBD1 is a possible D gene (6 bases). Germline V gives CDR1 MDHEN, CDR2 SYDVKM. V was shortened by 8 bases and J by 3 bases, with 14 bases between the two germline ends. The CDR3 contains 14 residues.

This chain links TRBV4-1 with TRBJ2-1, with a possible D match to TRBD2 (6 bases). V was trimmed by 5 bases and J by 6 bases, leaving 20 bases between them. This CDR3 comprises 16 residues. CDR1 is MGHRA, CDR2 YSYEKL, per germline. This CDR3 is CASSKPGQRRGNEQFF. CDR3 DNA: TGCGCCAGCAGCAAACCGGGCCAAAGGAGGGGCAATGAGCAGTTCTTC.

The chain uses TRBV25-1 and TRBJ1-2; no clear D gene. Trimming stripped 3 bases from V and 4 bases from J, with 9 bases between. CDR3 length: 13 residues. Germline assignment: CDR1 MGHDK and CDR2 SYGVNS. DNA for the CDR3: TGTGCCAGCAGTGAGTCAGCGGTCTATGGCTACACCTTC. Translation: CASSESAVYGYTF.

V and J are TRBV2 and TRBJ2-5; 7 nucleotides agree with TRBD2. The CDR3 is made up of 13 amino acids. Germline lookup yields CDR1 SNHLY and CDR2 FYNNEI. Germline trimming cut 8 bases from V and 4 bases from J; bases unmatched to any gene: 7. The CDR3 protein is CASVREVLETQYF. In DNA, the CDR3 is TGTGCCAGCGTCCGGGAGGTTCTAGAGACCCAGTACTTC.

The chain combines TRBV6-2 or TRBV6-3 with TRBJ2-6; D uncertain. The length of the CDR3 is 18 residues. CDR1 is MNHEY, CDR2 SVGEGT, per germline. V was pared by 7 bases and J by 0 bases, with 19 bases between. The CDR3: CASTPTPASFSGANVLTF. CDR3 nucleotides: TGTGCCAGCACCCCGACACCAGCAAGTTTCTCTGGGGCCAACGTCCTGACTTTC.

The chain has TRBV10-3 and TRBJ2-5, with 7 positions matching TRBD1. The J call could be wrong; TRBJ2-7 is a better fit for the DNA end. Germline V lookup: CDR1 ENHRY, CDR2 SYGVKD. The CDR3 length is 15 residues. Here the CDR3 reads CANRDSGRAPDEQYF. The DNA of the CDR3 is TGTGCCAACCGGGACAGTGGACGGGCTCCAGACGAGCAGTACTTC.

The chain carries TRBV7-3 and TRBJ2-1, with TRBD2 identical over 7 bases. CDR1 and CDR2 from the germline V gene are SGHTA and FQGTGA. The J segment lost 0 bases and the V segment lost 5 bases, leaving 10 bases of the junction unmatched. The CDR3 spans 17 residues. CDR3 amino acids: CASSLESGASSYNEQFF. The DNA for the CDR3 is TGTGCCAGCAGCCTAGAGAGCGGGGCGAGCTCCTACAATGAGCAGTTCTTC. Full variable domain (remainder filled in from reference TRBV7-3 and TRBJ2-1): GAGVSQTPSNKVTEKGKYVELRCDPISGHTALYWYRQSLGQGPEFLIYFQGTGAADDSGLPNDRFFAVRPEGSVSTLKIQRTERGDSAVYLCASSLESGASSYNEQFFGPGTRLTVL.

This clonotype has only a few counts. The rearrangement joins TRBV7-2 to TRBJ1-5; D gene ambiguous. V lost 2 bases, J lost 4 bases, and 15 bases lay in between. Germline V gene data show CDR1 as SGHTA and CDR2 as FQGNSA. The CDR3 consists of 16 residues. The CDR3 protein is CASSLIAGIVNQPQHF. CDR3 nucleotide sequence: TGTGCCAGCAGCTTAATTGCTGGTATAGTGAATCAGCCCCAGCATTTT.

Of note for this clonotype: The junction departs from germline at one end; a sequencing error may be responsible. This chain uses TRBV7-2 with TRBJ1-4; tentative D call: TRBD1 (5 bases). CDR3 length: 15 amino acids. Germline V gene lookup returns CDR1 SGHTA and CDR2 FQGNSA. CDR3 region: CASSEQGLPNEKLFF. The CDR3 DNA reads as TGCGCCAGCAGCGAGCAGGGTTTACCTAATGAAAAACTGTTTTTT.

This clonotype was seen only a few times. The V call is TRBV28, the J call TRBJ2-4; 10 positions match TRBD1. The germline CDR1 and CDR2 sequences are MDHEN and SYDVKM. This CDR3 comprises 14 residues. V lost 9 bases and J lost 15; bases outside the gene matches: 17. The CDR3: CASKTRDRGPFRYF. CDR3 nucleotides: TGTGCCAGTAAAACCCGGGACAGGGGACCGTTCAGGTACTTC.

There are a few counts of this clonotype. Here the CDR3 reads CASSSPDREVYQETQYF. The CDR3 DNA is TGTGCCAGCAGCTCGCCCGACAGGGAGGTTTACCAAGAGACCCAGTACTTC. The chain carries TRBV11-3 and TRBJ2-5; perhaps TRBD1 as D (7 bases). This CDR3 region has 17 residues. Trimming pared 4 bases from V and 0 bases from J, leaving 18 bases between. The V gene's germline CDR1 is SGHNT and CDR2 YENEEA.

V usage is TRBV24-1 and J usage is TRBJ2-1; a weak D match, TRBD1 (5 bases). V was cut by 5 bases and J by 5 bases, with 18 bases left in between. The CDR3 totals 16 residues. Germline V CDR1 and CDR2: KGHDR, SFDVKD. The CDR3 here is CATSGGRVKGDNEQFF. The CDR3 DNA reads as TGTGCCACCAGTGGGGGCAGGGTCAAAGGGGACAATGAGCAGTTCTTC.

This clonotype came up a few times. The chain couples TRBV29-1 to TRBJ2-5, with no clear D. This CDR3 has 15 amino acids. V gave up 1 base and J gave up 10 bases, with 22 bases separating them. CDR1 and CDR2 from the germline V gene are SQVTM and ANQGSEA. CDR3 DNA: TGCAGCGTTGAAGGCCAATTCGTACGAGACGTGAACCAGTACTTC. This encodes CSVEGQFVRDVNQYF.

This chain joins TRBV12-3 or TRBV12-4 and TRBJ2-3; D not certain. Trimming left V 4 bases short and J 2 bases short, with 10 bases between. The CDR3 spans 14 residues. The CDR3 nucleotides are TGTGCCAGCAGTTCTAGGGTTAACACAGATACGCAGTATTTT. It specifies CASSSRVNTDTQYF.

The V call is TRBV10-3, the J call TRBJ2-1; 9 bases match TRBD2. V shed 0 bases and J 6 bases; nucleotides not matched to a gene: 6. The CDR3 has 16 residues. The germline V gene has CDR1 ENHRY and CDR2 SYGVKD. CDR3 in DNA: TGTGCCATCAGTGAGTCTGGGGGACTAGCTGGCAATGAGCAGTTCTTC. Its translation is CAISESGGLAGNEQFF.

V gene TRBV10-2 combines with J gene TRBJ2-7; TRBD1 aligns across 9 bases. Trimming removed 4 bases from V and 7 bases from J; junction bases left unmatched: 8. CDR3 length: 14 amino acids. Germline V gene data show CDR1 as WSHSY and CDR2 as SAAADI. Here the CDR3 reads CASSALQGAGEQYF. The CDR3 DNA sequence: TGCGCCAGCAGTGCCCTACAGGGGGCAGGGGAGCAGTACTTC.